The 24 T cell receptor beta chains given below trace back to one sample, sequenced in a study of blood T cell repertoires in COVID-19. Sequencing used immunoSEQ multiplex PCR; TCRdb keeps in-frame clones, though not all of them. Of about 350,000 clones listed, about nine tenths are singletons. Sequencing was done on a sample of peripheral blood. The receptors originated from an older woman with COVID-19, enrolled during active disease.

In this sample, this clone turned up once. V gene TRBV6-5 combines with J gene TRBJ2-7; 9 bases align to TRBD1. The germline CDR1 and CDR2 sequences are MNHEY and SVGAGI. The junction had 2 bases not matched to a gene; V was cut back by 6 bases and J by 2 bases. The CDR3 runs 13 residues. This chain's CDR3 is CASRRQGAYEQYF. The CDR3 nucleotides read TGTGCCAGCAGACGACAGGGGGCCTACGAGCAGTACTTC.

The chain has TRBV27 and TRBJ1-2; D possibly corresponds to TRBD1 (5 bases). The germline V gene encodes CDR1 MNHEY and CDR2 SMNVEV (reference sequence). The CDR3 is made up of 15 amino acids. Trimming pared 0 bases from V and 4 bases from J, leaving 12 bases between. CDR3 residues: CASSLSIRDFYGYTF. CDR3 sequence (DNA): TGTGCCAGCAGTTTATCAATCCGGGACTTCTATGGCTACACCTTC.

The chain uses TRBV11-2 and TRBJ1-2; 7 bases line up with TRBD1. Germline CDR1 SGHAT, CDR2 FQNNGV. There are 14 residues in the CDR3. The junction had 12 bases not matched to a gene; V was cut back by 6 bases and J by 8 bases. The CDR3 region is CASRRPGQQIGYTF. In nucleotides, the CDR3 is TGTGCCAGCAGACGCCCGGGACAGCAGATCGGCTACACCTTC.

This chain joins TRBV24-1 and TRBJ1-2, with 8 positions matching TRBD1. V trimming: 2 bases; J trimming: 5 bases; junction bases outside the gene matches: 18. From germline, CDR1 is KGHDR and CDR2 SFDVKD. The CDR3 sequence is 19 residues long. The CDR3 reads CATSDSIRDRWLGSYGYTF. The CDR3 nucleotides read TGTGCCACCAGTGATTCTATTAGGGACAGGTGGTTAGGATCTTATGGCTACACCTTC.

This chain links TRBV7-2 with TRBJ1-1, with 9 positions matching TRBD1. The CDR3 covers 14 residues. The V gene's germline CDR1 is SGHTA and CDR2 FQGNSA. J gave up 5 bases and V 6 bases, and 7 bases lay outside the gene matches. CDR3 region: CASRKQGAMTEAFF. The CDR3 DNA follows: TGTGCCAGCAGGAAACAGGGGGCTATGACTGAAGCTTTCTTT.

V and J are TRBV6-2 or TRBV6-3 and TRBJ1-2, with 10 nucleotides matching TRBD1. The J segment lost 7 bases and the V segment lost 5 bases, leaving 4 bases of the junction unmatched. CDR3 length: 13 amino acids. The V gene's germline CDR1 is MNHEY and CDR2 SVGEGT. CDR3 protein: CASSGQGDAGYTF. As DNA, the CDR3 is TGTGCCAGCAGTGGACAGGGGGACGCTGGCTACACCTTC.

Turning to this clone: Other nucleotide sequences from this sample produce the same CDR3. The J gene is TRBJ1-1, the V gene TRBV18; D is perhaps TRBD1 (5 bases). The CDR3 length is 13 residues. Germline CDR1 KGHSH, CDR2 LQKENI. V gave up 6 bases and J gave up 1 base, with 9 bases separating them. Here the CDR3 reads CASSLGENTEAFF. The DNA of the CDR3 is TGTGCCAGCTCCCTAGGGGAGAACACTGAAGCTTTCTTT.

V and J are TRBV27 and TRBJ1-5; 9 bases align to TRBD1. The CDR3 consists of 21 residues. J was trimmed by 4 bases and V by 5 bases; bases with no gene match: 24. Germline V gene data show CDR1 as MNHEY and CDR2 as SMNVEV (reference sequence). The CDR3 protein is CASSQTGGKGLGLGRNQPQHF. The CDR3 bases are TGTGCCAGCAGTCAGACAGGGGGTAAGGGTTTGGGTCTCGGTCGAAATCAGCCCCAGCATTTT.

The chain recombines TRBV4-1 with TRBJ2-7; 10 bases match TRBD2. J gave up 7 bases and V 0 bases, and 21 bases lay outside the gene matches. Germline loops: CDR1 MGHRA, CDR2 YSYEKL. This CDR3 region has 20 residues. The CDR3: CASSQDSWIGQRGGRGEQYF. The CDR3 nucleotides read TGCGCCAGCAGCCAAGATTCTTGGATAGGCCAGCGGGGGGGCAGAGGAGAGCAGTACTTC.

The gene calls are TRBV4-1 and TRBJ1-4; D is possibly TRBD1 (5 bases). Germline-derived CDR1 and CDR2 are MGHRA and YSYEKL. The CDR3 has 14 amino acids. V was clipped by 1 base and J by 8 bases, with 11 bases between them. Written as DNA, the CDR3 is TGCGCCAGCAGCCAAGGGACGGCAGGGGAAAAACTGTTTTTT. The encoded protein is CASSQGTAGEKLFF.

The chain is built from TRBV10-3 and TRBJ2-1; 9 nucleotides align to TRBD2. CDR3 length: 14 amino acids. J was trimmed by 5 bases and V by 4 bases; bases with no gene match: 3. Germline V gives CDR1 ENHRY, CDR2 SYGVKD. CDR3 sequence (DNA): TGTGCCATCAGTGGGCTAGCGGGGAACAATGAGCAGTTCTTC. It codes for CAISGLAGNNEQFF.

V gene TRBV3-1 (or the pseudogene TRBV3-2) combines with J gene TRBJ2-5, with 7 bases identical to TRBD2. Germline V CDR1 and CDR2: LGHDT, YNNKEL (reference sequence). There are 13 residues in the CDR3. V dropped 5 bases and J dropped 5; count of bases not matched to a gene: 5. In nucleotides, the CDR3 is TGTGCCAGCAGCGCCGGGGGGAGGGAGACCCAGTACTTC. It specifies CASSAGGRETQYF.

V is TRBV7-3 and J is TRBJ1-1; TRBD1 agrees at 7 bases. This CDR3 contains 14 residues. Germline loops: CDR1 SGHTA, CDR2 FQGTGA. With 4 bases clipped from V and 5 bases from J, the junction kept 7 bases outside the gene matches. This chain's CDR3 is CASSSGQVGTEAFF. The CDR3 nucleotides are TGTGCCAGCAGCTCAGGACAGGTGGGAACTGAAGCTTTCTTT.

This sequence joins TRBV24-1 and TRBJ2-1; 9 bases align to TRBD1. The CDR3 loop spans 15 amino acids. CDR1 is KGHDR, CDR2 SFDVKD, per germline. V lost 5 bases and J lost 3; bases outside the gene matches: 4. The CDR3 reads CATSVTGGSYNEQFF. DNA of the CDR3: TGTGCCACCAGTGTCACAGGGGGCAGCTACAATGAGCAGTTCTTC.

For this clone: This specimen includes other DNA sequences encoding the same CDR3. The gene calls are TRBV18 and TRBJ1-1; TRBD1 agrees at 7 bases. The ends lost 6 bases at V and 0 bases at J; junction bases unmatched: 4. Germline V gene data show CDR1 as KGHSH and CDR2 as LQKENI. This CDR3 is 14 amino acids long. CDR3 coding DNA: TGTGCCAGCTCGCGGGACAGATTGAACACTGAAGCTTTCTTT. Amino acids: CASSRDRLNTEAFF.

The DNA for the CDR3 is TGTGCCAGCAGTTACGACAGGAGGAACACTGAAGCTTTCTTT. Translation: CASSYDRRNTEAFF. The rearrangement joins TRBV6-5 to TRBJ1-1, with D perhaps TRBD1 (6 bases). The CDR3 is made up of 14 amino acids. Germline V gene data show CDR1 as MNHEY and CDR2 as SVGAGI. V was clipped by 2 bases and J by 1 base, with 8 bases between them.

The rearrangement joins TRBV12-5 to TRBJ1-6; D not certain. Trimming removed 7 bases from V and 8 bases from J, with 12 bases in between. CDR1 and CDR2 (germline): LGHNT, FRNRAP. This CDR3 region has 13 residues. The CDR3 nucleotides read TGTGCTAGTGCCCCCGTATTTGATTCACCCCTCCACTTT. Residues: CASAPVFDSPLHF.

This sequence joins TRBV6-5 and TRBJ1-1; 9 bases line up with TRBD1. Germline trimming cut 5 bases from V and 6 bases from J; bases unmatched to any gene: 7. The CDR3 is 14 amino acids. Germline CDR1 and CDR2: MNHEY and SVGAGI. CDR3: CASSQQGAVAEAFF. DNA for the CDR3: TGTGCCAGCAGTCAACAGGGGGCCGTCGCTGAAGCTTTCTTT.

CDR3 sequence: CAWRGGGGYTF. The CDR3 bases are TGTGCCTGGCGAGGGGGCGGCGGCTACACCTTC. This sequence joins TRBV30 and TRBJ1-2; 7 bases are a match to TRBD1. V dropped 5 bases and J dropped 8; count of bases not matched to a gene: 5. The CDR3 contains 11 residues. Germline CDR1 GTSNPN, CDR2 SVGIG (reference sequence).

The chain's CDR3 is CASMRDRGNHEQYF. The CDR3 DNA sequence: TGTGCCAGCATGCGGGACAGGGGTAACCACGAGCAGTACTTC. V is TRBV6-5 and J is TRBJ2-7; 10 bases are a match to TRBD1. The CDR3 runs to 14 residues. The V segment lost 7 bases and the J segment 5 bases; nucleotides outside the gene matches: 8. Germline CDR1 reads MNHEY; CDR2 reads SVGAGI.

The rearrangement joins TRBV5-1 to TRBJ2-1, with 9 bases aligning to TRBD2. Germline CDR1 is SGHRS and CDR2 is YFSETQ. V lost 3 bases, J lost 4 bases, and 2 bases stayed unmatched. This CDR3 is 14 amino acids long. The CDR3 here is CASSYSGGYNEQFF. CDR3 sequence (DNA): TGCGCCAGCAGCTATAGCGGGGGTTACAATGAGCAGTTCTTC.

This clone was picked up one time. CDR3 in amino acids: CASSLRQTSYNEQFF. The CDR3 DNA is TGTGCCAGCAGCCTACGACAGACCTCCTACAATGAGCAGTTCTTC. This rearrangement joins TRBV14 to TRBJ2-1; D possibly corresponds to TRBD1 (5 bases). This CDR3 is 15 amino acids long. Trimming removed 4 bases at V and 0 bases at J, with 10 bases between. Germline CDR1 is SGHDN and CDR2 is FVKESK. Together with reference TRBV14 and TRBJ2-1, the CDR3 gives the full variable domain: EAGVTQFPSHSVIEKGQTVTLRCDPISGHDNLYWYRRVMGKEIKFLLHFVKESKQDESGMPNNRFLAERTGGTYSTLKVQPAELEDSGVYFCASSLRQTSYNEQFFGPGTRLTVL.

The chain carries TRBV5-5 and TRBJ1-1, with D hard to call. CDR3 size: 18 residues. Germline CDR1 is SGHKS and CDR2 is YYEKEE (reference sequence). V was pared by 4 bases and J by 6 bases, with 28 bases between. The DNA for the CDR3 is TGTGCCAGCAGCCGGCGAGGCATCCGGGAACTTTTAATGGCTGAAGCTTTCTTT. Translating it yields CASSRRGIRELLMAEAFF.

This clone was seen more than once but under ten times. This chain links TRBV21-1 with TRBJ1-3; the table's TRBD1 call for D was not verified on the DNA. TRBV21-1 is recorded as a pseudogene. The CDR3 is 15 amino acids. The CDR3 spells CASSKWAGSGNTIYF. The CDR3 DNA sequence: TGTGCCAGCAGCAAATGGGCAGGCTCTGGAAACACCATATATTTT.